This paragraph covers one T cell receptor (beta chain) sequence. Its antigen is not identified. This CDR3 spans 13 amino acids. The germline V gene encodes CDR1 MNHEY and CDR2 SMNVEV (reference sequence). With 1 base removed from V and 9 bases from J, the gap between germline ends came to 12 bases. It was the library that attached unique molecular identifiers to individual cDNA molecules. MiXCR, applied by TCRdb to the RACE reads, yields one record per CDR3 protein. Of fewer than 300,000 distinct CDR3 sequences listed, about 9.4% are singletons. Regarding time point: pre-sensitization, week 0. Treatment given: therapeutic diphenylcyclopropenone sensitization with weekly scalp DPC. These data belong to a study of human T cells and chemical hapten exposure. The wider study: Chiefly female patients presented with alopecia areata, totalis or universalis. Study conclusions and caveats: Expanded TCRs clustered into significantly more large CDR3 similarity groups than controls, the analysis revealed. Alopecia affected the donors, so their immune response may differ from healthy people's.

The receptor comes from a woman in her 40s with alopecia areata. Some clones in this sample may be carry-over from other donors' samples. The chain uses TRBV27 and TRBJ2-5; possible D gene TRBD1, 5 bases. The specimen was whole blood, collected in connection with sensitization to the hapten diphenylcyclopropenone (DPC). The CDR3 region is CASSLWPTEAQYF. The DNA of the CDR3 is TGTGCCAGCAGTTTATGGCCGACAGAAGCCCAGTACTTC.